The next 6 T cell receptor beta chains were all read from a single sample in a study of T cells after yellow fever vaccination. TCRdb re-called the 5' RACE reads through MiXCR, storing one row per CDR3 protein. The data hold some 500,000 distinct CDR3 sequences, with roughly 14% observed a single time. Sequencing was performed on PBMCs, taken on the day of the yellow fever booster vaccination. These receptors all stem from a man in his thirties or forties who received the YFV17D yellow fever vaccine.

The chain links TRBV4-3 to TRBJ2-1; D is possibly TRBD1 (6 bases). In germline, CDR1 is LGHNA, CDR2 YSLEER. Trimming shortened V by 0 bases and J by 9 bases, and 18 bases separated the two germline ends. The CDR3 consists of 16 residues. CDR3 nucleotides: TGCGCCAGCAGCCAAGAACAGGGCCATGGGAAGGGTGAGCAGTTCTTC. As protein: CASSQEQGHGKGEQFF.

V gene TRBV7-8 combines with J gene TRBJ2-4; 7 bases agree with TRBD1. The CDR3 contains 14 residues. The germline gives CDR1 SGHVS, CDR2 FQNEAQ. With 5 bases clipped from V and 8 bases from J, the junction kept 9 bases outside the gene matches. CDR3 in DNA: TGTGCCAGCAGCGTCGACAGGGTCGGGGACATTCAGTACTTC. This codes for CASSVDRVGDIQYF.

This clonotype was seen only a few times. CDR3 in amino acids: CASRRTEPTDTQYF. CDR3 nucleotides: TGTGCCAGCCGAAGGACCGAACCCACAGATACGCAGTATTTT. The chain joins TRBV18 to TRBJ2-3; no firm D call. V was clipped by 8 bases and J by 2 bases, with 14 bases between them. Germline-derived CDR1 and CDR2 are KGHSH and LQKENI. This CDR3 contains 14 residues.

The chain has TRBV20-1 and TRBJ1-5; D is possibly TRBD1 (5 bases). The germline V gene encodes CDR1 DFQATT and CDR2 SNEGSKA (reference sequence). Trimming pared 7 bases from V and 0 bases from J, leaving 13 bases between. This CDR3 comprises 14 residues. The CDR3, as DNA: TGCAGTGTTTGGGGCAGTGTTAGCAATCAGCCCCAGCATTTT. Translated, it gives CSVWGSVSNQPQHF.

The rearrangement links TRBV29-1 to TRBJ1-3; D remains ambiguous. Germline CDR1 reads SQVTM; CDR2 reads ANQGSEA. This CDR3 has 15 residues. V was trimmed by 4 bases and J by 0 bases, leaving 13 bases between them. CDR3 in amino acids: CSVGGPGASGNTIYF. CDR3 nucleotides: TGCAGCGTTGGAGGTCCAGGAGCCTCTGGAAACACCATATATTTT.

This clonotype has a handful of counts. The rearrangement links TRBV7-9 to TRBJ2-4; D perhaps matches TRBD1 (6 bases). V was shortened by 2 bases and J by 8 bases, with 10 bases between the two germline ends. The CDR3 covers 13 residues. CDR1 and CDR2 (germline): SEHNR, FQNEAQ (reference sequence). The CDR3 loop is CASSLQGLDIQYF. CDR3 DNA sequence: TGTGCCAGCAGCTTACAGGGGTTGGACATTCAGTACTTC.